These 32 T cell receptor beta chains share one sample of origin, sequenced in a study of shared T cell receptors in the human thymus. Using immunoSEQ multiplex PCR, the repertoire was profiled, and TCRdb retains in-frame clones only, with some absent. Of 500,000 to 850,000 clones in the sample, more than 70% were seen once. The same specimen was also included in a second study, on human thymus T cells.

The material sequenced was thymocytes. These receptors all stem from a boy under two years old with a congenital heart defect.

The J gene is TRBJ2-3, the V gene TRBV7-2; TRBD2 might be the D (6 bases). This CDR3 is built from 16 residues. The germline V gene encodes CDR1 SGHTA and CDR2 FQGNSA. The ends were cut back, 5 bases at V and 5 bases at J, with 20 bases in the middle. CDR3 residues: CASSPLRQRAQDTQYF. CDR3 bases: TGTGCCAGCAGCCCCCTAAGACAGCGGGCTCAAGATACGCAGTATTTT.

The chain links TRBV30 to TRBJ1-4; tentative D call: TRBD1 (5 bases). The CDR3 loop spans 16 amino acids. Germline V gene data show CDR1 as GTSNPN and CDR2 as SVGIG (reference sequence). The ends were cut back, 0 bases at V and 5 bases at J, with 16 bases in the middle. DNA of the CDR3: TGTGCCTGGAGTGTGGGACTCAGGGAGGCGAATGAAAAACTGTTTTTT. Protein: CAWSVGLREANEKLFF.

This rearrangement joins TRBV15 to TRBJ2-1, with 12 positions matching TRBD2. V was pared by 2 bases and J by 15 bases, with 5 bases of the junction left unmatched. This CDR3 spans 13 amino acids. Per the germline V gene, CDR1 is LNHNV and CDR2 is YYDKDF (reference sequence). CDR3 region: CATSRSSGRAGFF. DNA for the CDR3: TGTGCCACCAGCAGATCTAGCGGGAGGGCCGGGTTCTTC.

The chain has TRBV6-5 and TRBJ1-2; 10 bases are a match to TRBD1. The CDR3 totals 12 residues. Germline-derived CDR1 and CDR2 are MNHEY and SVGAGI. Germline trimming cut 7 bases from V and 11 bases from J; bases unmatched to any gene: 7. For the CDR3, the DNA is TGTGCCAGCACCGGACAGGGGGGGAGATACACCTTC. Amino acid sequence: CASTGQGGRYTF.

The V call is TRBV7-3, the J call TRBJ1-1; 8 bases fit TRBD1. The V and J ends lost 5 bases and 4 bases, in that order; junction bases with no gene match: 9. Germline V lookup: CDR1 SGHTA, CDR2 FQGTGA. The CDR3 length is 15 residues. The CDR3 protein is CASSAEDREGTEAFF. In DNA, the CDR3 is TGTGCCAGCAGCGCGGAGGACAGGGAGGGCACTGAAGCTTTCTTT.

A single count supports this clone. J is TRBJ1-6 and V is TRBV9; the D gene is possibly TRBD1 (6 bases). The CDR3 spans 17 residues. The germline V gene encodes CDR1 SGDLS and CDR2 YYNGEE. The ends were cut back, 0 bases at V and 3 bases at J, with 13 bases in the middle. CDR3 DNA: TGTGCCAGCAGCGTAGGGGACAAGATCCTCTATAATTCACCCCTCCACTTT. It yields the protein CASSVGDKILYNSPLHF.

This rearrangement joins TRBV27 to TRBJ1-2; the D gene is possibly TRBD1 (5 bases). Germline V gives CDR1 MNHEY, CDR2 SMNVEV (reference sequence). The V end was cut by 4 bases, the J end by 7 bases, with 34 bases between. This CDR3 region has 20 residues. The CDR3 loop reads CASSSQFTQFNDSALGGYTF. The CDR3 DNA reads as TGTGCCAGCAGTTCTCAATTCACGCAATTTAACGACAGCGCCCTGGGTGGCTACACCTTC.

The chain uses TRBV4-3 and TRBJ2-2, with a tentative D call TRBD2 (6 bases). Germline CDR1 and CDR2: LGHNA and YSLEER. The length of the CDR3 is 15 residues. V dropped 3 bases and J dropped 3 bases, with 11 bases sitting between them. The CDR3 DNA reads TGCGCCAGCAGCCATCAGGAGGGAGACACCGGGGAGCTGTTTTTT. This encodes CASSHQEGDTGELFF.

The chain carries TRBV7-9 and TRBJ2-1, with TRBD1 matching over 8 bases. CDR3 length equals 15 residues. The junction had 13 bases not matched to a gene; V was cut back by 5 bases and J by 10 bases. Per the germline V gene, CDR1 is SEHNR and CDR2 is FQNEAQ (reference sequence). CDR3 coding DNA: TGTGCCAGCAGCCGGCGAAAGGAACAGGGGGGCGAGCAGTTCTTC. Translation: CASSRRKEQGGEQFF.

This chain uses TRBV28 with TRBJ1-1, with D perhaps matching TRBD1 (5 bases). Germline values: CDR1 MDHEN, CDR2 SYDVKM. V lost 0 bases, J lost 3 bases, and 8 bases lay in between. CDR3 size: 14 residues. The CDR3 is CASSLWTDDTEAFF. The CDR3, as DNA: TGTGCCAGCAGTTTATGGACAGACGACACTGAAGCTTTCTTT.

This chain connects TRBV29-1 to TRBJ1-1; the D is unclear. Trimming removed 8 bases at V and 3 bases at J, with 13 bases between. CDR1 and CDR2 (germline): SQVTM, ANQGSEA. The CDR3 extends over 12 amino acids. CDR3 sequence (DNA): TGCAGCACTGACATTGGATACACTGAAGCTTTCTTT. It encodes CSTDIGYTEAFF.

The chain links TRBV30 to TRBJ2-7, with 9 bases matching TRBD1. The CDR3 is made up of 15 amino acids. After removal of 1 base from V and 9 bases from J, the junction contained 13 bases not matched to a gene. Germline lookup yields CDR1 GTSNPN and CDR2 SVGIG (reference sequence). The CDR3 bases are TGTGCCTGGAGTGACCCGACAGGGGGTTTGAGGGGGCAGTACTTC. This encodes CAWSDPTGGLRGQYF. Full variable domain (missing parts from reference TRBV30 and TRBJ2-7): SQTIHQWPATLVQPVGSPLSLECTVEGTSNPNLYWYRQAAGRGLQLLFYSVGIGQISSEVPQNLSASRPQDRQFILSSKKLLLSDSGFYLCAWSDPTGGLRGQYFGPGTRLTVT.

The V call is TRBV13, the J call TRBJ1-1; D is unclear. The CDR3 sequence is 12 residues long. V lost 10 bases and J lost 1, with 10 bases in between. Germline V lookup: CDR1 PRHDT, CDR2 FYEKMQ (reference sequence). The CDR3: CATTETNTEAFF. DNA of the CDR3: TGTGCCACAACAGAGACGAACACTGAAGCTTTCTTT.

The J gene is TRBJ2-4, the V gene TRBV28, with D maybe TRBD1 (6 bases). The CDR3 has 17 amino acids. CDR1 and CDR2 from the germline V gene are MDHEN and SYDVKM. Trimming pared 5 bases from V and 0 bases from J, leaving 17 bases between. The CDR3: CASSLRARGLAKNIQYF. Here the CDR3 DNA reads TGTGCCAGCAGTCTTCGGGCTAGGGGGTTAGCCAAAAACATTCAGTACTTC.

The chain recombines TRBV4-3 with TRBJ2-5; D not resolved. The CDR3 is 14 residues long. V was pared by 0 bases and J by 1 base, with 6 bases between. Looked up from germline, CDR1 is LGHNA and CDR2 is YSLEER. CDR3: CASSQENTQETQYF. The DNA for the CDR3 is TGCGCCAGCAGCCAAGAAAACACCCAAGAGACCCAGTACTTC.

This clone occurred a few times. The J gene is TRBJ1-2, the V gene TRBV10-3, with a weak D call TRBD1 (5 bases). CDR1 is ENHRY, CDR2 SYGVKD, per germline. V shed 5 bases and J shed 9 bases, with 16 bases lying between them. The length of the CDR3 is 13 residues. The chain's CDR3 is CAISPRDSASYTF. Here the CDR3 DNA reads TGTGCCATCAGTCCCCGGGACTCCGCCAGCTACACCTTC.

J is TRBJ2-7 and V is TRBV5-4; D is undetermined. CDR1 and CDR2 from the germline V gene are SGHNT and YYREEE (reference sequence). The CDR3 has 11 amino acids. The ends were cut back, 4 bases at V and 6 bases at J, with 8 bases in the middle. The CDR3 coding sequence is TGTGCCAGCAGCCGACCAGGCGAGCAGTACTTC. Its protein is CASSRPGEQYF.

This chain uses TRBV5-1 with TRBJ2-7; D perhaps matches TRBD1 (6 bases). Germline values: CDR1 SGHRS, CDR2 YFSETQ. V was clipped by 2 bases and J by 1 base, with 10 bases between them. The CDR3 is made up of 14 amino acids. In nucleotides, the CDR3 is TGCGCCAGCAGCTTAACAGGGCGGTCCTACGAGCAGTACTTC. It encodes CASSLTGRSYEQYF.

The V call is TRBV10-2, the J call TRBJ1-3; possibly TRBD1 for D (6 bases). Germline V gene data show CDR1 as WSHSY and CDR2 as SAAADI. This CDR3 spans 14 amino acids. Trimming left V 4 bases short and J 4 bases short, with 11 bases between. The CDR3 is CASSGGGPGNTIYF. CDR3 sequence (DNA): TGCGCCAGCAGTGGGGGGGGGCCCGGAAACACCATATATTTT.

This chain uses TRBV28 with TRBJ1-1; maybe TRBD1 (6 bases). The CDR3 extends over 15 amino acids. Germline CDR1 is MDHEN and CDR2 is SYDVKM. The germline V and J ends were trimmed by 5 bases and 0 bases, with 13 bases remaining between them. The CDR3 loop reads CASSSPGALNTEAFF. In nucleotides, the CDR3 is TGTGCCAGCAGTAGCCCAGGGGCCCTGAACACTGAAGCTTTCTTT. Full variable domain (remainder filled in from reference TRBV28 and TRBJ1-1): DVKVTQSSRYLVKRTGEKVFLECVQDMDHENMFWYRQDPGLGLRLIYFSYDVKMKEKGDIPEGYSVSREKKERFSLILESASTNQTSMYLCASSSPGALNTEAFFGQGTRLTVV.

The genes are TRBV2 and TRBJ1-4; D call uncertain. CDR3 length: 14 amino acids. Deletions cut 1 base from V and 8 bases from J, with 11 bases between. Germline V CDR1 and CDR2: SNHLY, FYNNEI. CDR3 in amino acids: CASSEGAFREKLFF. CDR3 bases: TGTGCCAGCAGTGAAGGGGCCTTCAGGGAAAAACTGTTTTTT.

The genes are TRBV27 and TRBJ1-1; 7 nucleotides agree with TRBD1. Looked up from germline, CDR1 is MNHEY and CDR2 is SMNVEV (reference sequence). V was pared by 8 bases and J by 9 bases, with 6 bases of the junction left unmatched. The CDR3 spans 11 residues. CDR3: CASSDREKAFF. The CDR3 nucleotides are TGTGCCAGCTCAGACAGGGAGAAAGCTTTCTTT.

This chain uses TRBV4-3 with TRBJ2-3, with TRBD2 matching over 13 bases. CDR1 and CDR2 (germline): LGHNA, YSLEER. J gave up 3 bases and V 0 bases, and 9 bases lay outside the gene matches. This CDR3 contains 19 residues. The CDR3 loop is CASSQEALTSGGLTDTQYF. As DNA, the CDR3 is TGCGCCAGCAGCCAAGAAGCGCTGACTAGCGGGGGGTTGACAGATACGCAGTATTTT.

This chain uses TRBV19 with TRBJ2-5, with 8 positions matching TRBD2. The germline V gene encodes CDR1 LNHDA and CDR2 SQIVND (reference sequence). The junction had 4 bases not matched to a gene; V was cut back by 5 bases and J by 5 bases. The CDR3 totals 13 residues. The CDR3 region has the DNA TGTGCCAGTAGTCGGGAGGGTCAGGAGACCCAGTACTTC. This gives the protein CASSREGQETQYF.

The chain is built from TRBV15 and TRBJ2-7; possibly TRBD2 for D (5 bases). The CDR3 extends over 15 amino acids. V was trimmed by 0 bases and J by 4 bases, leaving 13 bases between them. CDR1 is LNHNV, CDR2 YYDKDF, per germline (reference sequence). The CDR3 DNA sequence: TGTGCCACCAGCAGAGATGGAGAGGGTACGTACGAGCAGTACTTC. It codes for CATSRDGEGTYEQYF.

J is TRBJ2-1 and V is TRBV4-1; 7 bases fit TRBD2. Losses at the gene ends were 6 bases for V and 5 bases for J; bases not matched to a gene: 13. Per germline, CDR1 MGHRA and CDR2 YSYEKL. CDR3 size: 16 residues. CDR3 region: CASSQQETSLHNEQFF. CDR3 nucleotide sequence: TGCGCCAGCAGTCAACAAGAGACTAGCCTTCACAATGAGCAGTTCTTC.

The chain uses TRBV6-1 and TRBJ1-6; 8 bases map to TRBD1. Germline CDR1 reads MNHNS; CDR2 reads SASEGT. The CDR3 has 18 amino acids. V dropped 0 bases and J dropped 7; count of bases not matched to a gene: 11. The CDR3 loop reads CASSEANPPTGENSPLHF. The CDR3, as DNA: TGTGCCAGCAGTGAAGCGAACCCCCCGACAGGGGAAAATTCACCCCTCCACTTT.

The V gene is TRBV2, the J gene TRBJ1-5, with D possibly TRBD1 on 6 matching bases. This CDR3 is built from 14 residues. V was shortened by 7 bases and J by 0 bases, with 10 bases between the two germline ends. Looked up from germline, CDR1 is SNHLY and CDR2 is FYNNEI. CDR3 protein: CASTGGHSNQPQHF. CDR3 sequence (DNA): TGTGCCAGCACGGGGGGGCATAGCAATCAGCCCCAGCATTTT. The complete variable domain, with remaining parts taken from reference TRBV2 and TRBJ1-5, reads EPEVTQTPSHQVTQMGQEVILRCVPISNHLYFYWYRQILGQKVEFLVSFYNNEISEKSEIFDDQFSVERPDGSNFTLKIRSTKLEDSAMYFCASTGGHSNQPQHFGDGTRLSIL.

There are a few counts of this clone. V and J are TRBV4-3 and TRBJ1-5; D uncertain. Deletions cut 4 bases from V and 0 bases from J, with 13 bases between. The germline gives CDR1 LGHNA, CDR2 YSLEER. This CDR3 comprises 16 residues. The DNA of the CDR3 is TGCGCCAGCAGCCCCCAGGCTCAAATTAGCAATCAGCCCCAGCATTTT. Translating it yields CASSPQAQISNQPQHF.

The chain carries TRBV20-1 and TRBJ2-5; D is ambiguous. Germline values: CDR1 DFQATT, CDR2 SNEGSKA (reference sequence). The CDR3 contains 10 residues. V was clipped by 6 bases and J by 9 bases, with 11 bases between them. In nucleotides, the CDR3 is TGCAGTGCCGACTTCCGGGCCCAGTACTTC. This translates into CSADFRAQYF.

This clone was counted between two and nine times. V gene TRBV11-2 combines with J gene TRBJ1-4; the match to TRBD1 covers 8 bases. V lost 6 bases and J lost 6; bases outside the gene matches: 6. The V gene's germline CDR1 is SGHAT and CDR2 FQNNGV. The CDR3 is made up of 14 amino acids. CDR3 in DNA: TGTGCCAGCAGGGGAGGACAGGGACATGAAAAACTGTTTTTT. Translating gives CASRGGQGHEKLFF. Supplemented by reference TRBV11-2 and TRBJ1-4, the full variable domain reads EAGVAQSPRYKIIEKRQSVAFWCNPISGHATLYWYQQILGQGPKLLIQFQNNGVVDDSQLPKDRFSAERLKGVDSTLKIQPAKLEDSAVYLCASRGGQGHEKLFFGSGTQLSVL.

The rearrangement uses TRBV19 and TRBJ1-2, with 7 bases matching TRBD1. This CDR3 is built from 20 residues. The V gene end was trimmed by 0 bases and the J gene end by 0 bases; junction bases not matched to a gene: 16. CDR1 and CDR2 (germline): LNHDA, SQIVND (reference sequence). The chain's CDR3 is CASSIDREKDRLKTNYGYTF. In DNA form, the CDR3 reads TGTGCCAGTAGTATAGATCGAGAGAAGGACAGGCTGAAAACTAACTATGGCTACACCTTC.